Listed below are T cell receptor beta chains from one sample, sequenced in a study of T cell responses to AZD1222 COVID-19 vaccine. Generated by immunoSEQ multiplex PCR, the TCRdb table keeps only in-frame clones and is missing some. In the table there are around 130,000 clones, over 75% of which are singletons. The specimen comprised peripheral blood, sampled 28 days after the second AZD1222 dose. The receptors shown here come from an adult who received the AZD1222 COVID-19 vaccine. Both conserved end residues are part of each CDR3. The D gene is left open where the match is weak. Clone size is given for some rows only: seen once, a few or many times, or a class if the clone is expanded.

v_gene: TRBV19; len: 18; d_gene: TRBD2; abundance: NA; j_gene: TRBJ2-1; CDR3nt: TGTGCCAGTAGTATAGCTAGCGGGGGGCCTGGCTCCTACAATGAGCAGTTCTTC; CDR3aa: CASSIASGGPGSYNEQFF
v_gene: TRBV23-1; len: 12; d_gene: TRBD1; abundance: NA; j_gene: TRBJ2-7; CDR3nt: TGCGCCCCAGACAGGGGAGGTTACGAGCAGTACTTC; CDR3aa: CAPDRGGYEQYF
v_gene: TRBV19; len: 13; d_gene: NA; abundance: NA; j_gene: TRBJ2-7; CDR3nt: TGTGCCAGTAGTATCGACAGGACCTACGAGCAGTACTTC; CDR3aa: CASSIDRTYEQYF
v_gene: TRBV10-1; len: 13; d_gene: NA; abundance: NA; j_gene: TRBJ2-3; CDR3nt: TGCGCCAGCAGTGATCGAGGGACAGATACGCAGTATTTT; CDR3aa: CASSDRGTDTQYF
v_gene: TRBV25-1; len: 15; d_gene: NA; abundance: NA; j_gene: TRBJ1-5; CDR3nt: TGTGCCAGCAGTGAAGCGGGCAGACTCAATCAGCCCCAGCATTTT; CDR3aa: CASSEAGRLNQPQHF
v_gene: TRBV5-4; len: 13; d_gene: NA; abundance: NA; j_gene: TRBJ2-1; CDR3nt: TGTGCCAGCAGCTCCCTCGGGGGAGTTAGCGAGTTCTTC; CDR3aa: CASSSLGGVSEFF
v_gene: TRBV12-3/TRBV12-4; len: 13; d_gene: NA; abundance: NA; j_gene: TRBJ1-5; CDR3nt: TGTGCCAGCAGTTTGTCGGAGGATCAGCCCCAGCATTTT; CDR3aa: CASSLSEDQPQHF
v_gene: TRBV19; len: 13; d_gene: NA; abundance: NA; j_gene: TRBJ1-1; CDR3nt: TGTGCCAGTAGTCTGGACAATACCCCCGAAGCTTTCTTT; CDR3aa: CASSLDNTPEAFF
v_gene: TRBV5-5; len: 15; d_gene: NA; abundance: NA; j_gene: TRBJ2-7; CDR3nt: TGTGCCAGCAGCCTAGGACCGGAGGGAACCTACGAGCAGTACTTC; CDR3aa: CASSLGPEGTYEQYF
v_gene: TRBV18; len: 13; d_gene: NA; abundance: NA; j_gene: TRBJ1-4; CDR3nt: TGTGCCAGCTCACGAGGGACTAATGAAAAACTGTTTTTT; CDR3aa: CASSRGTNEKLFF
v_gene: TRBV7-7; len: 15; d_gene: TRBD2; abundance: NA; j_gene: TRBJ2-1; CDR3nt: TGTGCTAGCAGCCCCGGACTAGCAGGGATCGATGAGCAGTTCTTC; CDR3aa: CASSPGLAGIDEQFF
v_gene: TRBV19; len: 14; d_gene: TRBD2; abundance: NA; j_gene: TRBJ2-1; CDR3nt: TGTGCCAGTAGTATGAGGCTAGCGGGAGATGAGCAGTTCTTC; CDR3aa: CASSMRLAGDEQFF
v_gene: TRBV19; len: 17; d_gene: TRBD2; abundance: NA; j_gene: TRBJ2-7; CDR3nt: TGTGCCAGTAGTATCATGGTAGCGGGAGGGCCCCGCCACGAGCAGTACTTC; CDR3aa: CASSIMVAGGPRHEQYF
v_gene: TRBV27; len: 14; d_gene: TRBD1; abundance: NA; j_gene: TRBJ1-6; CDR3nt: TGTGCCAGCAGGAGGACAGGGGGTGGTTCACCCCTCCACTTT; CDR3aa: CASRRTGGGSPLHF
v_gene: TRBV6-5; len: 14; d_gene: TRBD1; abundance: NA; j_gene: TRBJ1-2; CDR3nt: TGTGCCAGCAGTCTCCAAGACAGGGCCGATGGCTACACCTTC; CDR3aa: CASSLQDRADGYTF
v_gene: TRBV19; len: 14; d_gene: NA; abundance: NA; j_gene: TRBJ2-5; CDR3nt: TGTGCCAGTAGTATAATGGGGGGACCAGAGACCCAGTACTTC; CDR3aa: CASSIMGGPETQYF
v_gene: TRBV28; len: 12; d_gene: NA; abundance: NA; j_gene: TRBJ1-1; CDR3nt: TGTGCCAGCAGTTTATTGCATACTGAAGCTTTCTTT; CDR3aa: CASSLLHTEAFF
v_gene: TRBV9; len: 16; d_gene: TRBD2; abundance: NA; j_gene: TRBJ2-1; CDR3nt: TGTGCCAGCAGCGTAGCGGGTAGCGGGATTTACAATGAGCAGTTCTTC; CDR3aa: CASSVAGSGIYNEQFF
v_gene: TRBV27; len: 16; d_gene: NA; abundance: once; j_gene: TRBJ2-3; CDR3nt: TGTGCCAGCAGTTTCTCTGAATTCCCGATCACAGATACGCAGTATTTT; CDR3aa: CASSFSEFPITDTQYF
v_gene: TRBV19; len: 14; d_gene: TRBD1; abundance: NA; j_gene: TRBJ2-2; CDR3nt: TGTGCCAGTAGAACAGGGGGTAATGGCGGGGAGCTGTTTTTT; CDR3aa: CASRTGGNGGELFF
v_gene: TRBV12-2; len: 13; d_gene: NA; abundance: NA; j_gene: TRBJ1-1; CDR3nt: TGTGCAAGTCGCTTTAGTGGGCTGGGTGAAGCTTTCTTT; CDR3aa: CASRFSGLGEAFF
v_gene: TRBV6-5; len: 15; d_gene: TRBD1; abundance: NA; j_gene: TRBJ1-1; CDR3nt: TGTGCCAGCAGTACCCCCAGGGGGCTGGGCACTGAAGCTTTCTTT; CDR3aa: CASSTPRGLGTEAFF
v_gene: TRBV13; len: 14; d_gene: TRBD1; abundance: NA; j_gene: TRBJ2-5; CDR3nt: TGTGCCAGCAGCTTGATGACAGGGCAGGAGACCCAGTACTTC; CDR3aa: CASSLMTGQETQYF
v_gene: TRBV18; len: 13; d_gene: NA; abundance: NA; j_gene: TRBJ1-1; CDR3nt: TGTGCCAGCTCACCGGGGGAGAACACTGAAGCTTTCTTT; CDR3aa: CASSPGENTEAFF
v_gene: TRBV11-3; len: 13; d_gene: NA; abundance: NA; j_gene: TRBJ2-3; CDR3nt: TGTGCCAGCAGCTTAGACGGGGGAGATACGCAGTATTTT; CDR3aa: CASSLDGGDTQYF
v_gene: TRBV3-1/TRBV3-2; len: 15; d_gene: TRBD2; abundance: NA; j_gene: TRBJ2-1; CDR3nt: TGTGCCAGCAGCCAAGCTAGCGGGGGTTCTGATGAGCAGTTCTTC; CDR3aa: CASSQASGGSDEQFF
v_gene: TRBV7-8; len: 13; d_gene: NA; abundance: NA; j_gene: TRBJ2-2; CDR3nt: TGTGCCAGCAGCTTCCTTAACACCGGGGAGCTGTTTTTT; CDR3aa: CASSFLNTGELFF
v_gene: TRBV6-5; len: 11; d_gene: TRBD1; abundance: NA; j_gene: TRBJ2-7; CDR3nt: TGTGCCAACCCCCGGGACAGGGCCTCCAACTTC; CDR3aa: CANPRDRASNF
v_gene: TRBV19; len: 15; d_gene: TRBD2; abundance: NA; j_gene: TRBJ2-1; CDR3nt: TGTGCCAGTAGTATTCGACTAGCGGGGTACAATGAGCAGTTCTTC; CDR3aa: CASSIRLAGYNEQFF